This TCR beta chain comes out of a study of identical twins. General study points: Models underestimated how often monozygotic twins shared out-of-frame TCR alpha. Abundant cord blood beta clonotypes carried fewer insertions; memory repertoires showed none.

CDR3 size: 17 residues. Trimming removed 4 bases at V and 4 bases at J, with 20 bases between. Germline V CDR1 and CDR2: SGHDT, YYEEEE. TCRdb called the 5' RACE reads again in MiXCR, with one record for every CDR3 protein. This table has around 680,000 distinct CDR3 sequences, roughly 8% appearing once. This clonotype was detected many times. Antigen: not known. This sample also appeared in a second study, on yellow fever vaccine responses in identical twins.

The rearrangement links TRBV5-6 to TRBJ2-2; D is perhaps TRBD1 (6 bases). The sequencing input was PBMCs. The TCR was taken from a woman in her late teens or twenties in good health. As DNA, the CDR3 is TGTGCCAGCAGCGAGGACAGCACCTACGCGATCACCGGGGAGCTGTTTTTT. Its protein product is CASSEDSTYAITGELFF.